This T cell receptor beta chain was obtained from a study of blood T cell repertoires in COVID-19. Produced via immunoSEQ multiplex PCR; TCRdb's table is partial and in-frame only. This sample yields about 200,000 clones, of which around 80% are seen a single time; roughly 27% belongs to the top ten. The CDR3 is made up of 16 amino acids. V gave up 4 bases and J gave up 0 bases, with 13 bases separating them. CDR1 is SGHDT and CDR2 is YYEEEE in the germline V gene. The rearrangement joins TRBV5-6 to TRBJ1-4, with D possibly being TRBD1 (6 bases). The source of this sequence is a man aged 35 to 55 with acute or convalescent COVID-19. The sample comprised peripheral blood. The CDR3 sequence is CASSGIAGATNEKLFF. The CDR3 bases are TGTGCCAGCAGCGGGATAGCAGGGGCAACTAATGAAAAACTGTTTTTT.